This T cell receptor (beta chain) was documented in a study of blood T cell repertoires in COVID-19 (TCRdb year 2020). In terms of the full investigation: Collaborator samples came from the United States, Italy and Spain and covered acute and convalescent phases of COVID-19. The repertoires were made available in a free public database intended to serve as a resource for research on the immune response to SARS-CoV-2. Samples were obtained from the ongoing ImmuneRACE study (first 160 participants) and from 1,000 to 1,500 subjects provided by 6 global collaborators. Nearly every sample came with metadata listing a de-identified subject ID, COVID-19 status, age in years and sex. Deeply sampled blood TCRbeta repertoires from subjects exposed to, actively infected with, or recovered from COVID-19 were included in the dataset. HLA class I and class II types, where available, came from metadata supplied by the sample provider rather than from assay-based typing. The prospective study material was composed of cDNA or gDNA derived from T cells, B-cell-depleted T cells, or PBMCs.

TCRbeta CDR3 regions were amplified from genomic DNA using the immunoSEQ Assay, a bias-controlled multiplex PCR. The authors processed their data as follows. The number of nucleated cells in each sample was estimated from the amplification of reference gene primers within the assay. To quantify the absolute abundance of each unique TCRbeta CDR3 rearrangement, sequence reads were collapsed and filtered. For each sample, productive Simpson clonality was calculated by taking the square root of Simpson's diversity index across productive rearrangements. Held by TCRdb, this immuneACCESS table contains in-frame sequences only and omits some clones. Under half of the omission traces to an unresolved V gene where checked; the cause of the rest is unknown. That table furnishes V, J and clone size, whereas the DNA furnished D and trimming. For this sample there are hundreds of thousands of clones; 70% to 90% appear just once. Approximately 1.4% of the sample belongs to the ten largest clones.

Points the paper makes about the study in general: The quantity of clinical and demographic metadata differed by source and by participant and was supplied without curation.

This clone occurred a few times. It lacks a known antigen. No base quality values were provided; no much bigger clone lies one nucleotide off. The collaborating institutions used their own protocols to collect whole blood in K2EDTA tubes. For TCRbeta analysis, collaborator samples were shipped as frozen whole blood, as isolated PBMCs, or as DNA extracted from either sample type. Sequencing was carried out using peripheral blood. The TCR was taken from a man older than 75 with acute or convalescent COVID-19.

The CDR3 sequence is CASSYGQGNQPQHF. The DNA reads TGTGCCAGCAGTTACGGGCAGGGCAATCAGCCCCAGCATTTT. This receptor chain uses TRBV6-2 or TRBV6-3 and TRBJ1-5; the D gene lacks a confident call. CDR1 and CDR2 (MNHEY, SVGEGT) derive from the germline V gene. There are 14 amino acids in the CDR3, from cysteine to phenylalanine inclusive. Left in the record is the CDR3 DNA by itself, 42 bases read in frame from the first base. Trimming takes 2 bases from V and 2 bases from J, and the germline ends sit 7 bases apart.